This is a list of T cell receptor beta chains from one sample in a study of STAT5B mutations in CD4+ large granular lymphocyte leukemia. The assay was immunoSEQ multiplex PCR, and TCRdb's table has in-frame clones only and misses some. The data hold about 35,000 clones, with 75% to 85% observed a single time. Sequenced: CD4+ T cells from blood buffy coats. These receptor sequences come from a human donor in good health. Both conserved end residues are part of each CDR3. A D gene is named only where the DNA matches it firmly. For some rows the clone size is stated as once, few or many, or as a class when expanded; others skip it.

>.|TRBJ1-1|TRBV28|12|.
TGTGCCAGCAGGCTTGGGGAGACTGAAGCTTTCTTT
CASRLGETEAFF
>.|TRBJ1-4|TRBV2|15|few
TGTGCCAGCAGTGAAGCAGGGGGACCTAATGAAAAACTGTTTTTT
CASSEAGGPNEKLFF
>TRBD2|TRBJ2-5|TRBV7-9|14|once
TGTGCCAGCAGTACCGGGACTAGCAAAGAGACCCAGTACTTC
CASSTGTSKETQYF
>.|TRBJ1-3|TRBV6-5|15|.
TGTGCCAGCAGTTACTCGCGAGGGCGAGGAAACACCATATATTTT
CASSYSRGRGNTIYF
>.|TRBJ2-2|TRBV4-2|17|.
TGTGCCAGCAGCCACCTGTCGGGGCAGGGCTCTACCGGGGAGCTGTTTTTT
CASSHLSGQGSTGELFF
>TRBD1|TRBJ2-7|TRBV2|15|.
TGTGCCAGCAGTGAAAGGGGACAGGGGGTAGGCGAGCAGTACTTC
CASSERGQGVGEQYF
>.|TRBJ1-2|TRBV28|15|.
TGTGCCAGCAGTCCTCAACCCGGGAGCTTAAACGGCTACACCTTC
CASSPQPGSLNGYTF
>TRBD1|TRBJ1-2|TRBV7-2|15|.
TGTGCCAGCAGCCACCTGGACAGGAGGCTGAATGGCTACACCTTC
CASSHLDRRLNGYTF
>TRBD1|TRBJ2-3|TRBV2|14|.
TGTGCCAGCAGCGCGCTTCAACAGGGGGATACGCAGTATTTT
CASSALQQGDTQYF
>.|TRBJ1-6|TRBV30|15|.
TGTGCCTGGAGTGTCCGGAGCTCCTATAATTCACCCCTCCACTTT
CAWSVRSSYNSPLHF
>.|TRBJ1-5|TRBV18|15|.
TGTGCCAGCTCACCGGCCGCTTATAGCAATCAGCCCCAGCATTTT
CASSPAAYSNQPQHF
>.|TRBJ2-7|TRBV19|14|.
TGTGCCAGTAGTCGGGGGCAGGGGGTCTACGAGCAGTACTTC
CASSRGQGVYEQYF
>.|TRBJ2-3|TRBV21-1|17|.
TGTGCCAGCAGCAAAGAGAGTCAGCGCAATAAAACAGATACGCAGTATTTT
CASSKESQRNKTDTQYF
>.|TRBJ2-7|TRBV30|14|.
TGTGCCTGGAGGATAATGGGCAGCTCCTACGAGCAGTACTTC
CAWRIMGSSYEQYF
>.|TRBJ1-1|TRBV5-1|12|once
TGCGCCAGCAGCTTGGGGCAGTCCGAAGCTTTCTTT
CASSLGQSEAFF
>TRBD2|TRBJ2-1|TRBV4-2|17|once
TGTGCCAGCAGCTTTCTAACTAGCGGGGGCTCCTACAATGAGCAGTTCTTC
CASSFLTSGGSYNEQFF
>TRBD1|TRBJ1-5|TRBV5-5|14|.
TGTGCCAGCAGCTTGGAAGCGGGACAGACGCCCCAGCATTTT
CASSLEAGQTPQHF
>.|TRBJ2-1|TRBV21-1|18|.
TGTGCCAGCAGCAAAAAAAAGGCGGGTAGGGAGGTGGAACATGAGCAGTTCTTC
CASSKKKAGREVEHEQFF
>.|TRBJ2-3|TRBV7-2|15|.
TGTGCCAGCAGCGGCCGGGTCTTGGAGGGAGATACGCAGTATTTT
CASSGRVLEGDTQYF
>.|TRBJ1-2|TRBV28|17|.
TGTGCCAGCTCCCTTAGCAAACACGGGGCTTTTAACTATGGCTACACCTTC
CASSLSKHGAFNYGYTF
>.|TRBJ2-7|TRBV19|13|few
TGTGCCAGTAGTCGAGGTGACACCTACGAGCAGTACTTC
CASSRGDTYEQYF
>.|TRBJ2-7|TRBV10-3|13|few
TGTGCCACCGGGCCAGGGCCAACCTACGAGCAGTACTTC
CATGPGPTYEQYF
>.|TRBJ2-3|TRBV21-1|17|.
TGTGCCAGCAGCAAAGGCGAACCCAGCGGGAGCACAGATACGCAGTATTTT
CASSKGEPSGSTDTQYF
>TRBD1|TRBJ1-2|TRBV6-5|15|.
TGTGCCAGCAGTTATGGGGCAGGGGGGAACTATGGCTACACCTTC
CASSYGAGGNYGYTF
>TRBD2|TRBJ2-1|TRBV5-4|15|.
TGTGCCAGCAGCAGGGGACTAGCGGCCCAGTTTGAGCAGTTCTTC
CASSRGLAAQFEQFF
>.|TRBJ2-5|TRBV6-6|14|.
TGTGCCAGCAGTTACGGGCGGGTGAGAGAGACCCAGTACTTC
CASSYGRVRETQYF
>TRBD2|TRBJ2-1|TRBV2|17|.
TGTGCCAGCAGTGCGAACCTAGCGGGAGTAGGGGGGAATGAGCAGTTCTTC
CASSANLAGVGGNEQFF
>TRBD1|TRBJ2-7|TRBV7-9|18|few
TGTGCCAGCAGCTTAGACCGACAACTCCGGGACAGTTCCTACGAGCAGTACTTC
CASSLDRQLRDSSYEQYF
>.|TRBJ2-7|TRBV6-5|14|.
TGTGCCAGCGGTAAGGGACTCCACTCCTACGAGCAGTACTTC
CASGKGLHSYEQYF
>.|TRBJ1-5|TRBV6-6|14|.
TGTGCCAGCAGTTACGCTTCAGGAGAGCAGCCCCAGCATTTT
CASSYASGEQPQHF
>TRBD1|TRBJ1-2|TRBV28|14|.
TGTGCCAGCAGCTCGGGACAGGGACTGTATGGCTACACCTTC
CASSSGQGLYGYTF
>.|TRBJ2-5|TRBV6-1|14|.
TGTGCCAGCAGTGAAGCGGTGGGGGCTGAGACCCAGTACTTC
CASSEAVGAETQYF
>TRBD1|TRBJ2-2|TRBV15|16|.
TGTGCCACCAGCATTCGACAGGGGGTGGGCACCGGGGAGCTGTTTTTT
CATSIRQGVGTGELFF
>.|TRBJ2-3|TRBV25-1|15|.
TGTGCCAGCAGTGAATTTAGGCAGGACACAGATACGCAGTATTTT
CASSEFRQDTDTQYF
>TRBD1|TRBJ2-2|TRBV7-9|17|.
TGTGCCAGCAGCAAAGGGGCTGGACAGGGATACACCGGGGAGCTGTTTTTT
CASSKGAGQGYTGELFF
>.|TRBJ2-1|TRBV29-1|13|.
TGCAGCGTTGACAAAGGTTGGAGCAATGAGCAGTTCTTC
CSVDKGWSNEQFF
>TRBD1|TRBJ1-5|TRBV10-1|16|few
TGCGCCAGCAGCGTCCTCCGGGACAGTTACAATCAGCCCCAGCATTTT
CASSVLRDSYNQPQHF
>TRBD1|TRBJ2-7|TRBV27|15|.
TGTGCCAGCAGTTCCCCGGGACAGGAACCCTACGAGCAGTACTTC
CASSSPGQEPYEQYF
>TRBD2|TRBJ2-2|TRBV27|16|.
TGTGCCAGCAGACTAGCGGGAGGTGTGAGCACCGGGGAGCTGTTTTTT
CASRLAGGVSTGELFF
>.|TRBJ2-1|TRBV28|19|.
TGTGCCAGCAGTTTATTCTCGTATCTTGGGTCTGAAGATTACAATGAGCAGTTCTTC
CASSLFSYLGSEDYNEQFF
>.|TRBJ2-5|TRBV6-9|13|.
TGTGCCACCTTGCCCCCGAGGGGAGAGACCCAGTACTTC
CATLPPRGETQYF
>.|TRBJ1-1|TRBV11-2|13|.
TGTGCCAGCAGCATAACAGAGAACACTGAAGCTTTCTTT
CASSITENTEAFF
>.|TRBJ2-2|TRBV4-1|17|.
TGCGCCAGCAGCCAAGGGGGCGGGGTCGCGAACACCGGGGAGCTGTTTTTT
CASSQGGGVANTGELFF